The 16 T cell receptor beta chains listed next were all sequenced from one sample in a study of response to subunit inactivated influenza vaccine. TCRdb independently ran MiXCR on the RT-PCR reads; one entry per CDR3 protein. Of hundreds of thousands of distinct CDR3 sequences in the sample, roughly 10% were seen once. The material was PBMCs from blood, obtained on the day of vaccination. All receptors come from a man aged 50-60 years who received an inactivated influenza vaccine.

There are many counts of this clonotype. V usage is TRBV7-2 and J usage is TRBJ2-1; D gene ambiguous. The CDR3 is 15 amino acids. Germline V gene lookup returns CDR1 SGHTA and CDR2 FQGNSA. The ends were cut back, 7 bases at V and 3 bases at J, with 16 bases in the middle. The CDR3 DNA reads as TGTGCCAGCACTTCTGGATCGGCTTACTACAATGAGCAGTTCTTC. Amino acid sequence: CASTSGSAYYNEQFF. Full variable domain (rest looked up from reference TRBV7-2 and TRBJ2-1): GAGVSQSPSNKVTEKGKDVELRCDPISGHTALYWYRQSLGQGLEFLIYFQGNSAPDKSGLPSDRFSAERTGGSVSTLTIQRTQQEDSAVYLCASTSGSAYYNEQFFGPGTRLTVL.

This chain connects TRBV20-1 to TRBJ2-7; TRBD2 might be the D (6 bases). V lost 4 bases, J lost 11 bases, and 18 bases lay in between. From germline, CDR1 is DFQATT and CDR2 SNEGSKA (reference sequence). This CDR3 region has 12 residues. CDR3 protein: CSATEEGDRKYF. In nucleotides, the CDR3 is TGCAGTGCTACAGAGGAGGGTGACAGAAAGTACTTC.

DNA for the CDR3: TGTGCCAGCAGTTACCTCTCCAACAGGGATCGGACAAAAGCTTTCTTT. This gives the protein CASSYLSNRDRTKAFF. This sequence joins TRBV6-5 and TRBJ1-1; tentative D call: TRBD1 (6 bases). This CDR3 region has 16 residues. The germline V and J ends were trimmed by 2 bases and 9 bases, with 22 bases remaining between them. The germline gives CDR1 MNHEY, CDR2 SVGAGI.

This clonotype came up a few times. This chain links TRBV2 with TRBJ2-1; D remains ambiguous. V dropped 11 bases and J dropped 2 bases, with 10 bases sitting between them. The CDR3 sequence is 12 residues long. CDR1 SNHLY and CDR2 FYNNEI come from the germline V gene. The CDR3 coding sequence is TGTGCCGTCCGGATGGCCTACAATGAGCAGTTCTTC. It is translated as CAVRMAYNEQFF.

This clonotype was observed a handful of times. The CDR3 bases are TGCGCCAGCAGCTTGGGACTAGCGGGGCCCAAAAACATTCAGTACTTC. Encoded protein: CASSLGLAGPKNIQYF. The chain is built from TRBV5-1 and TRBJ2-4; 11 nucleotides match TRBD2. CDR1 and CDR2 (germline): SGHRS, YFSETQ. The CDR3 consists of 16 residues. The J segment lost 2 bases and the V segment lost 0 bases, leaving 1 base of the junction unmatched.

This clonotype was counted only a few times. The chain couples TRBV7-9 to TRBJ2-7, with no clear D. Germline V gene sequence: CDR1 SEHNR, CDR2 FQNEAQ (reference sequence). V was trimmed by 2 bases and J by 2 bases, leaving 19 bases between them. The CDR3 sequence is 17 residues long. The CDR3 region is CASSLTPAGHPPYEQYF. The CDR3 nucleotides are TGTGCCAGCAGCTTAACCCCGGCCGGGCATCCTCCCTACGAGCAGTACTTC.

V gene TRBV3-1 combines with J gene TRBJ2-1, with 8 bases matching TRBD1. CDR3 size: 16 residues. V lost 4 bases and J lost 4; bases outside the gene matches: 9. Germline V lookup: CDR1 LGHDT, CDR2 YNNKEL (reference sequence). CDR3 in amino acids: CASSPPDGTGYNEQFF. The DNA for the CDR3 is TGTGCCAGCAGCCCCCCGGACGGGACAGGATACAATGAGCAGTTCTTC.

On this clonotype: The junction departs from germline at one end; a sequencing error may be responsible. V is TRBV20-1 and J is TRBJ1-2; no clear D. This CDR3 comprises 14 residues. The germline V gene has CDR1 DFQATT and CDR2 SNEGSKA (reference sequence). In DNA, the CDR3 is TGCAGTGTTAGAGGAGGCCAGAATAACTATGGCTACACCTTC. It encodes CSVRGGQNNYGYTF.

This clonotype turned up a few times. The chain employs TRBV4-3 and TRBJ2-7; D is uncertain. Germline V lookup: CDR1 LGHNA, CDR2 YSLEER. This CDR3 contains 14 residues. V was shortened by 3 bases and J by 5 bases, with 14 bases between the two germline ends. This chain's CDR3 is CASSQGDRTNEQYF. CDR3 coding DNA: TGCGCCAGCAGCCAGGGCGACCGAACGAACGAGCAGTACTTC.

CDR3 nucleotide sequence: TGCAGTGCTACCGGGACAGGTAGCTCAGATACGCAGTATTTT. It encodes CSATGTGSSDTQYF. The chain is built from TRBV20-1 and TRBJ2-3; 8 bases line up with TRBD1. The V segment lost 4 bases and the J segment 4 bases; nucleotides outside the gene matches: 7. Germline V gene sequence: CDR1 DFQATT, CDR2 SNEGSKA (reference sequence). This CDR3 has 14 amino acids.

This clonotype showed up just a few times. The chain combines TRBV27 with TRBJ2-7; 7 bases map to TRBD1. After removal of 3 bases from V and 2 bases from J, the junction contained 7 bases not matched to a gene. Looked up from germline, CDR1 is MNHEY and CDR2 is SMNVEV (reference sequence). CDR3 length: 15 residues. The CDR3 DNA sequence: TGTGCCAGCAGTTTTGACAGGGTGGCCACCTACGAGCAGTACTTC. Amino acid sequence: CASSFDRVATYEQYF.

J is TRBJ2-1 and V is TRBV18; 7 nucleotides align to TRBD2. Germline-derived CDR1 and CDR2 are KGHSH and LQKENI. The CDR3 has 15 amino acids. V lost 3 bases and J lost 7; bases outside the gene matches: 9. The CDR3 here is CASSPYIGEGNEQFF. In DNA form, the CDR3 reads TGTGCCAGCTCACCCTACATAGGGGAGGGAAATGAGCAGTTCTTC.

This clonotype was seen a few times. J is TRBJ1-6 and V is TRBV6-5; D unclear. Germline V CDR1 and CDR2: MNHEY, SVGAGI. The germline V and J ends were trimmed by 8 bases and 7 bases, with 9 bases remaining between them. The CDR3 has 12 amino acids. The CDR3 protein is CASGRSNSPLHF. The CDR3 DNA reads TGTGCCAGCGGGCGGAGCAATTCACCCCTCCACTTT.

This chain links TRBV10-3 with TRBJ2-2; 8 bases match TRBD1. CDR3 length: 15 residues. Unmatched junction bases numbered 7, after V lost 6 bases and J lost 4 bases. CDR1 is ENHRY, CDR2 SYGVKD, per germline. The CDR3 region is CAIRSTGGGTGELFF. The DNA of the CDR3 is TGTGCCATCAGATCAACAGGGGGAGGCACCGGGGAGCTGTTTTTT.

This chain joins TRBV15 and TRBJ2-1; 8 bases are shared with TRBD2. V lost 3 bases to trimming and J lost 0 bases; unmatched junction nucleotides: 4. The germline V gene encodes CDR1 LNHNV and CDR2 YYDKDF (reference sequence). The CDR3 contains 16 residues. The CDR3 coding sequence is TGTGCCACCAGCAGCGAGCGGGGGCCCTCCTACAATGAGCAGTTCTTC. It is translated as CATSSERGPSYNEQFF.

In its sample, this clonotype was seen many times. The V call is TRBV10-1, the J call TRBJ2-7; D call uncertain. V dropped 11 bases and J dropped 9 bases, with 20 bases sitting between them. The CDR3 has 12 amino acids. CDR1 WNHNN and CDR2 SYGVQD come from the germline V gene (reference sequence). The CDR3 DNA is TGCGCCGGCCGTAGACAAGGCAATAGGCAGTACTTC. It codes for CAGRRQGNRQYF.